This T cell receptor (beta chain) was recovered during a study of OX40 agonist ivuxolimab in advanced cancers. Across the study: Two cutaneous melanoma patients and one hepatocellular carcinoma patient, three in all, had partial responses. Study results and caveats: The 0.1-3.0 mg/kg partial responders had among the lowest clonal expansion.

Autoimmune disease history or systemic immunosuppression led to patients being barred. Using immunoSEQ multiplex PCR, the repertoire was profiled, and TCRdb retains in-frame clones only, with some absent. The sample records about 48,000 clones, over 65% being singletons. The ends were cut back, 0 bases at V and 5 bases at J, with 16 bases in the middle. This CDR3 is built from 16 residues. Germline-derived CDR1 and CDR2 are LGHNA and YNFKEQ. Regarding this clone: The antigen is unknown.

The rearrangement uses TRBV4-2 and TRBJ1-1, with D possibly matching TRBD1 (6 bases). The sample here was CD4+ or CD8+ T cells sorted from blood, taken in a trial of the OX40 agonist ivuxolimab. This TCR derives from an adult with an advanced solid tumor such as melanoma, head and neck, liver or kidney cancer. CDR3 residues: CASSQDTTGAGTEAFF. As DNA, the CDR3 is TGTGCCAGCAGCCAAGATACGACGGGGGCCGGTACTGAAGCTTTCTTT.